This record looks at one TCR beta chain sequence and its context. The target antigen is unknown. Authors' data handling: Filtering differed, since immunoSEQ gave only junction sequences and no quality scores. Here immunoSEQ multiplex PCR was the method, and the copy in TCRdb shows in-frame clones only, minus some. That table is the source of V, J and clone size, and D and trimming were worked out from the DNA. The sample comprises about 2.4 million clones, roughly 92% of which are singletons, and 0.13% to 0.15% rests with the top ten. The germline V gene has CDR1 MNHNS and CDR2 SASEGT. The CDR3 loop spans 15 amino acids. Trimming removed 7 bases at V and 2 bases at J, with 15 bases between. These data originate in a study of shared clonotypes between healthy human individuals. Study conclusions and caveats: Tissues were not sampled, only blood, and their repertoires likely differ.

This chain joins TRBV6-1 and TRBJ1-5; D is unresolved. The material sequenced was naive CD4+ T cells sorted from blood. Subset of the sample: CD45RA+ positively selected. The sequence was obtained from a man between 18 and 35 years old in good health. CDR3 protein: CASNLNPGGNQPQHF. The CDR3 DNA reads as TGTGCCAGCAACCTAAACCCGGGTGGCAATCAGCCCCAGCATTTT.